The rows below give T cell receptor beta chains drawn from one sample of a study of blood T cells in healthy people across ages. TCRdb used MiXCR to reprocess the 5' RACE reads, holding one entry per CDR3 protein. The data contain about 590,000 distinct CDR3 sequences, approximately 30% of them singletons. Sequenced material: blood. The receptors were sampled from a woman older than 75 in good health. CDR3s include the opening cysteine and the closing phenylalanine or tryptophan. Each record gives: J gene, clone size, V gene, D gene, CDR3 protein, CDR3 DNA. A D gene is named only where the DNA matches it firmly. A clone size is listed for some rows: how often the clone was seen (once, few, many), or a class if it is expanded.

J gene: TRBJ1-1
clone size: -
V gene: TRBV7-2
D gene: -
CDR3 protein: CASSLSGRANTEAFF
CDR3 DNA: TGTGCCAGCAGCTTGTCGGGAAGGGCTAACACTGAAGCTTTCTTT

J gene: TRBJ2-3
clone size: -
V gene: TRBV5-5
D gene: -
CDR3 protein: CASRGPQDTQYF
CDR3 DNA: TGTGCCAGCAGAGGACCCCAGGATACGCAGTATTTT

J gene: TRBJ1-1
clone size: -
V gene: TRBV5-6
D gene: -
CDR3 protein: CASSPTESGAFYTEAFF
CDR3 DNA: TGTGCCAGCAGCCCGACAGAAAGCGGAGCGTTTTACACTGAAGCTTTCTTT

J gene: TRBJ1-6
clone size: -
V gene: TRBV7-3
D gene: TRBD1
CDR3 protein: CASSPSRGQESLHF
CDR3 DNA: TGTGCCAGCAGCCCCTCCAGGGGGCAGGAGTCCCTCCACTTT

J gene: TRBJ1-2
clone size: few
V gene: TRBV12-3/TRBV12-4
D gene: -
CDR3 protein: CASSPMRANYGYTF
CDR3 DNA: TGTGCCAGCAGTCCGATGCGGGCCAACTATGGCTACACCTTC

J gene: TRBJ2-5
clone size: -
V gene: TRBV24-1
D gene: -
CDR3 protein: CATSDWGLSTRYF
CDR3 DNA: TGTGCCACCAGTGATTGGGGGCTCTCCACCCGGTACTTC

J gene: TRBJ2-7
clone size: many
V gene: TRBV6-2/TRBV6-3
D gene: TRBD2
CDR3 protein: CASNWDYPYEQYF
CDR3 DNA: TGTGCCAGCAACTGGGACTATCCCTACGAGCAGTACTTC

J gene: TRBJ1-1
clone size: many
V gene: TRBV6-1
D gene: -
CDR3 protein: CASSGPTVGTEAFF
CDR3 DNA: TGTGCCAGCAGTGGACCCACGGTTGGCACTGAAGCTTTCTTT

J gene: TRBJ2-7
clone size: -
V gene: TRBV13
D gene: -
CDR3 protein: CASSSHGGGGYEQYF
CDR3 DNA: TGTGCCAGCAGCTCCCACGGCGGGGGCGGCTACGAGCAGTACTTC

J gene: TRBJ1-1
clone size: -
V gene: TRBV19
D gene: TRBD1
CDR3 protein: CASRTGSEAFF
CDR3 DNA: TGTGCCAGTCGGACAGGGTCTGAAGCTTTCTTT

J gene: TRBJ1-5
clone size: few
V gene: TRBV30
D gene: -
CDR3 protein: CAWSGSGLGIQPQHF
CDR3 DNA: TGTGCCTGGAGTGGGTCGGGACTCGGGATTCAGCCCCAGCATTTT

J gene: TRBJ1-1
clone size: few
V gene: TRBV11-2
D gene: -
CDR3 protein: CANSLSGEGAFF
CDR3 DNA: TGTGCCAACAGCTTATCGGGAGAGGGAGCTTTCTTT

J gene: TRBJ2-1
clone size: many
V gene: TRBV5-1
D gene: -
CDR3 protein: CASSLGRTYNEQFF
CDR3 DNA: TGCGCCAGCAGCTTGGGCAGAACCTACAATGAGCAGTTCTTC

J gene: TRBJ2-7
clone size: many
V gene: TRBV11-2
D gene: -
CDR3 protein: CASSSAYEQYF
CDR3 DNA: TGTGCCAGCAGCTCCGCCTACGAGCAGTACTTC

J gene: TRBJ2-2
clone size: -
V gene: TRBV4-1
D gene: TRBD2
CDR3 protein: CDSTLRGGGSNTGELFF
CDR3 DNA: TGCGACAGCACCCTAAGAGGCGGGGGGTCGAACACCGGGGAGCTGTTTTTT

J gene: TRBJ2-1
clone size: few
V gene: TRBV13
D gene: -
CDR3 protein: CASIQRRQGDNEQFF
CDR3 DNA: TGTGCCAGCATCCAGAGACGGCAGGGTGACAATGAGCAGTTCTTC

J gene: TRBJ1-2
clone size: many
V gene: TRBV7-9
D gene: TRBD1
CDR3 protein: CASSPKDRPNGYTF
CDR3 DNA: TGTGCCAGCAGCCCTAAGGACAGGCCTAATGGCTACACCTTC

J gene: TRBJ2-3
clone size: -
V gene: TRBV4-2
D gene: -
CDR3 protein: CASSQEWEQTDTQYF
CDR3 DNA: TGTGCCAGCAGCCAAGAGTGGGAGCAAACAGATACGCAGTATTTT

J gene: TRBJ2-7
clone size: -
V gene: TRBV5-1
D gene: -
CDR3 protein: CASSLGEWGLEQYF
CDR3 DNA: TGCGCCAGCAGCTTGGGGGAATGGGGTCTCGAGCAGTACTTC

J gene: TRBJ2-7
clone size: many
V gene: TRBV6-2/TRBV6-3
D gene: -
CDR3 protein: CASSYGLRASPYYEQYF
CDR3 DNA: TGTGCCAGCAGTTACGGTCTCCGCGCATCCCCCTACTACGAGCAGTACTTC

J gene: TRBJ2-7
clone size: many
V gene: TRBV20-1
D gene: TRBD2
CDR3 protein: CSAFGTSGSYEQYF
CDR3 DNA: TGCAGTGCTTTCGGGACTAGCGGATCCTACGAGCAGTACTTC

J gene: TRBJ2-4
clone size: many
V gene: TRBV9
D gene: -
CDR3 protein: CASSAGGVGNIAKNIQYF
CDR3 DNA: TGTGCCAGCAGCGCCGGAGGGGTGGGCAACATAGCCAAAAACATTCAGTACTTC

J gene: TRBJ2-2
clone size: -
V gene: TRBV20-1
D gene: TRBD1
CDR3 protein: CSARVQGRVGELFF
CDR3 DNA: TGCAGTGCTAGAGTACAGGGGAGAGTAGGGGAGCTGTTTTTT

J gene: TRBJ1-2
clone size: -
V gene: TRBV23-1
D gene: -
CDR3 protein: CASSQSDSSTF
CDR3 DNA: TGCGCCAGCAGTCAATCGGACAGTTCCACCTTC

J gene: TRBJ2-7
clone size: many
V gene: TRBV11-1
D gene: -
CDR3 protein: CASSRSVGGASNYEQYF
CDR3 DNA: TGTGCCAGCAGCCGTTCAGTGGGCGGCGCATCGAACTACGAGCAGTACTTC

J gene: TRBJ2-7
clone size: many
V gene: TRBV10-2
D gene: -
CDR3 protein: CASKGAGLYEQYF
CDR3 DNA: TGCGCCAGCAAAGGGGCAGGTTTATACGAGCAGTACTTC

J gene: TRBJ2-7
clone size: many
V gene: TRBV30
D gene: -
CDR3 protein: CAWSDFREQYF
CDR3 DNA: TGTGCCTGGTCGGACTTCCGCGAGCAGTACTTC